This T cell receptor (beta chain) comes out of a study of shared clonotypes between healthy human individuals. Naive CD8 cells comprised CD45RO-negative, CCR7-positively selected cells, excluding terminally differentiated effector memory CD45RA+ cells. Here immunoSEQ multiplex PCR was the method, and the copy in TCRdb shows in-frame clones only, minus some. The repertoire includes roughly 2,000,000 clones, 85% to 95% of them detected once, and more than 1.5% sits in the top ten. A note on this clone: Its antigen remains unidentified.

The ends were cut back, 4 bases at V and 5 bases at J, with 23 bases in the middle. Germline lookup yields CDR1 SEHNR and CDR2 FQNEAQ (reference sequence). The CDR3 loop spans 17 amino acids. General observations from the study: Clonotype sharing among donors likely depends on sequencing depth. Larger estimated richness was generally seen in naive subsets than in memory subsets.

Sequenced sample: naive CD8+ T cells from PBMCs. This rearrangement joins TRBV7-9 to TRBJ2-5; D is tentatively TRBD1 or TRBD2 (5 bases each). The sequence came from a man in his late teens or twenties in good health. Some clones in this sample may be carry-over from other donors' samples. For the CDR3, the DNA is TGTGCCAGCAGCTGGAGCCGGGACGGAAGCGAAAGGGAGACCCAGTACTTC. Amino acid sequence: CASSWSRDGSERETQYF.